This T cell receptor (beta chain) was identified in a study of cytomegalovirus exposure and HLA in healthy donors. General study points: In a later analysis, a missense DCLRE1C variant was linked to TCR beta V- and J-gene trimming.

The PCR used 60 Vbeta and 13 Jbeta primers. Assay: immunoSEQ multiplex PCR; the TCRdb copy retains only in-frame clones and omits some. This sample has 150,000 to 200,000 clones, with around 77% found just once. The CDR3 has 16 residues. The ends lost 4 bases at V and 7 bases at J; junction bases unmatched: 13. Germline V gene sequence: CDR1 SGHRS, CDR2 YFSETQ. To note about this clone: Its matching antigen is unknown.

Sequences were obtained from PBMCs. The chain has TRBV5-1 and TRBJ1-5, with 8 bases fitting TRBD1. This TCR derives from a young woman in good health and CMV-seronegative. The CDR3 DNA reads as TGCGCCAGCAGCCCAGGGGGCGAGTCCTTCTTGCAGCCCCAGCATTTT. Translated, it gives CASSPGGESFLQPQHF.